Below, 25 T cell receptor beta chains from the same sample are listed, as sequenced in a study of blood T cell repertoires in COVID-19. Only in-frame clones appear in the TCRdb table, and some are missing; sequencing was by immunoSEQ multiplex PCR. The sample includes more than 90,000 clones, 85% of them seen just once. Sequences were obtained from peripheral blood. The receptors derive from an older man with acute or convalescent COVID-19.

J is TRBJ1-1 and V is TRBV3-1 (or the pseudogene TRBV3-2), with 8 bases identical to TRBD1. Per the germline V gene, CDR1 is LGHDT and CDR2 is YNNKEL (reference sequence). The V segment lost 5 bases and the J segment 4 bases; nucleotides outside the gene matches: 3. The CDR3 is 13 residues long. CDR3 amino acids: CASSAGGGTEAFF. In nucleotides, the CDR3 is TGTGCCAGCAGCGCAGGGGGCGGCACTGAAGCTTTCTTT.

The V call is TRBV21-1, the J call TRBJ2-5; TRBD2 reflects the table's D call only, with no check against the DNA. TRBV21-1 is a known pseudogene. The CDR3 runs to 15 residues. The CDR3 region has the DNA TGTGCCAGCAGCAAAGGCGCCGGTTCTACCGAGACCCAGTACTTC. It codes for CASSKGAGSTETQYF.

The chain employs TRBV6-6 and TRBJ1-5; possibly TRBD1 for D (5 bases). The CDR3 loop spans 11 amino acids. Trimming removed 6 bases from V and 9 bases from J, with 9 bases in between. Per the germline V gene, CDR1 is MNHNY and CDR2 is SVGAGI (reference sequence). The CDR3 loop reads CASRAGGPQHF. The DNA of the CDR3 is TGTGCCAGCAGGGCGGGGGGGCCCCAGCATTTT.

The J gene is TRBJ1-1, the V gene TRBV5-6, with D possibly matching TRBD1 (5 bases). CDR3 size: 14 residues. The V and J ends lost 0 bases and 5 bases respectively, with 11 bases between them. Germline V gene lookup returns CDR1 SGHDT and CDR2 YYEEEE. CDR3 sequence (DNA): TGTGCCAGCAGCTTGGCAGGGCGAGGAACTGAAGCTTTCTTT. Translated, it gives CASSLAGRGTEAFF.

The J gene is TRBJ1-1, the V gene TRBV18; 7 positions match TRBD1. Germline loops: CDR1 KGHSH, CDR2 LQKENI. The CDR3 totals 13 residues. V lost 4 bases to trimming and J lost 3 bases; unmatched junction nucleotides: 2. The CDR3 DNA reads as TGTGCCAGCTCACGACAGGGAGACACTGAAGCTTTCTTT. It translates to CASSRQGDTEAFF.

The gene calls are TRBV7-2 and TRBJ2-1, with 7 bases lining up with TRBD2. Germline V gene sequence: CDR1 SGHTA, CDR2 FQGNSA. Trimming took 2 bases from V and 5 from J; bases not matched to a gene: 12. The CDR3 has 17 residues. CDR3 in amino acids: CASSLPLRVAGDNEQFF. The CDR3 DNA reads as TGTGCCAGCAGCTTACCCCTGCGGGTAGCGGGCGACAATGAGCAGTTCTTC.

The rearrangement links TRBV27 to TRBJ2-1; D is unclear. Trimming removed 2 bases from V and 3 bases from J, with 8 bases in between. From germline, CDR1 is MNHEY and CDR2 SMNVEV (reference sequence). The CDR3 consists of 14 residues. The CDR3 region has the DNA TGTGCCAGCAGTTTAAGACTGAGCTACAATGAGCAGTTCTTC. It encodes CASSLRLSYNEQFF.

The chain carries TRBV9 and TRBJ1-1; D gene uncertain. CDR1 and CDR2 from the germline V gene are SGDLS and YYNGEE. Trimming left V 5 bases short and J 1 base short, with 15 bases between. This CDR3 region has 15 residues. The CDR3 here is CASSSREGRNTEAFF. In DNA form, the CDR3 reads TGTGCCAGCAGTTCCCGGGAGGGAAGGAACACTGAAGCTTTCTTT.

The chain's CDR3 is CASSSTGMGLAGADTQYF. The CDR3 DNA follows: TGCGCCAGCAGCTCGACAGGGATGGGACTAGCGGGAGCAGATACGCAGTATTTT. This chain links TRBV5-1 with TRBJ2-3; TRBD2 aligns across 14 bases. The length of the CDR3 is 18 residues. The V gene's germline CDR1 is SGHRS and CDR2 YFSETQ. Trimming took 3 bases from V and 4 from J; bases not matched to a gene: 10.

The CDR3 here is CASSVDRHNSPLHF. DNA for the CDR3: TGTGCCAGCAGCGTTGACAGGCACAATTCACCCCTCCACTTT. The chain uses TRBV9 and TRBJ1-6, with a tentative D call TRBD1 (6 bases). V was pared by 2 bases and J by 7 bases, with 10 bases between. The CDR3 extends over 14 amino acids. Germline V gene data show CDR1 as SGDLS and CDR2 as YYNGEE.

The chain couples TRBV6-6 to TRBJ2-5; D unresolved. Looked up from germline, CDR1 is MNHNY and CDR2 is SVGAGI (reference sequence). The CDR3 has 15 residues. Deletions cut 0 bases from V and 1 base from J, with 9 bases between. CDR3 DNA: TGTGCCAGCAGTTACTCGACTGGCGGCCAAGAGACCCAGTACTTC. Its protein product is CASSYSTGGQETQYF.

The chain employs TRBV6-2 or TRBV6-3 and TRBJ1-1, with 9 bases matching TRBD1. CDR3 length: 18 amino acids. V was pared by 0 bases and J by 5 bases, with 13 bases of the junction left unmatched. Looked up from germline, CDR1 is MNHEY and CDR2 is SVGEGT. The CDR3 sequence is CASSYSVERWTGETEAFF. DNA of the CDR3: TGTGCCAGCAGTTACTCGGTTGAACGCTGGACAGGGGAAACTGAAGCTTTCTTT.

This sequence joins TRBV19 and TRBJ2-2; the D is unclear. This CDR3 is built from 15 residues. The germline V gene has CDR1 LNHDA and CDR2 SQIVND (reference sequence). The germline V and J ends were trimmed by 3 bases and 2 bases, with 10 bases remaining between them. The CDR3 spells CASSMPTINTGELFF. CDR3 coding DNA: TGTGCCAGTAGTATGCCGACAATTAACACCGGGGAGCTGTTTTTT.

This chain uses TRBV30 with TRBJ1-6; 10 bases are shared with TRBD1. Germline CDR1 reads GTSNPN; CDR2 reads SVGIG (reference sequence). The V segment lost 5 bases and the J segment 10 bases; nucleotides outside the gene matches: 8. CDR3 size: 14 residues. CDR3 sequence (DNA): TGTGCCTGGCACGGACAGGGGGTAGGGTCACCCCTCCACTTT. Amino acid sequence: CAWHGQGVGSPLHF. The full variable domain, rest sourced from reference TRBV30 and TRBJ1-6, is SQTIHQWPATLVQPVGSPLSLECTVEGTSNPNLYWYRQAAGRGLQLLFYSVGIGQISSEVPQNLSASRPQDRQFILSSKKLLLSDSGFYLCAWHGQGVGSPLHFGNGTRLTVT.

The J gene is TRBJ1-1, the V gene TRBV10-2, with a tentative D call TRBD1 (5 bases). Germline lookup yields CDR1 WSHSY and CDR2 SAAADI. Trimming shortened V by 3 bases and J by 5 bases, and 16 bases separated the two germline ends. The CDR3 spans 15 residues. This CDR3 reads CASSDGSGRSTEAFF. CDR3 DNA sequence: TGCGCCAGCAGTGACGGGTCAGGGCGCTCGACTGAAGCTTTCTTT.

The CDR3 loop reads CASSDAGTLYNEQFF. CDR3 nucleotides: TGTGCCAGCAGCGATGCCGGGACATTGTACAATGAGCAGTTCTTC. The chain has TRBV19 and TRBJ2-1; D may be TRBD1 (6 bases). The CDR3 has 15 residues. Germline V gives CDR1 LNHDA, CDR2 SQIVND (reference sequence). V was clipped by 9 bases and J by 4 bases, with 19 bases between them.

This chain connects TRBV10-1 to TRBJ2-7; the match to TRBD2 covers 11 bases. Losses at the gene ends were 7 bases for V and 4 bases for J; bases not matched to a gene: 6. CDR1 is WNHNN and CDR2 is SYGVQD in the germline V gene (reference sequence). The CDR3 consists of 14 residues. CDR3 bases: TGCGCCAGCAAACTAGCGGGAGTCGGTTACGAGCAGTACTTC. It encodes CASKLAGVGYEQYF.

The chain combines TRBV9 with TRBJ2-3; D unresolved. The CDR3 is 11 residues long. The V gene lost 4 bases and the J gene lost 4 bases, with 4 bases spanning the gap. Germline assignment: CDR1 SGDLS and CDR2 YYNGEE. This CDR3 reads CASSPADTQYF. CDR3 coding DNA: TGTGCCAGCAGCCCAGCAGATACGCAGTATTTT.

By sample fraction, this clone is medium-sized (0.01 to 0.1%). This rearrangement joins TRBV15 to TRBJ2-7, with D possibly being TRBD2 (5 bases). Trimming took 6 bases from V and 5 from J, leaving 14 bases between them. The CDR3 is 13 amino acids. Germline values: CDR1 LNHNV, CDR2 YYDKDF (reference sequence). The CDR3 coding sequence is TGTGCCACCAGGGATTCGGGGAGAGACGAGCAGTACTTC. Its protein is CATRDSGRDEQYF.

CDR3 sequence reads: CAISAGTSSQETQYF. The CDR3 DNA follows: TGTGCCATCAGTGCCGGGACTAGCTCGCAAGAGACCCAGTACTTC. V and J are TRBV10-3 and TRBJ2-5, with TRBD2 matching 9 bases. The CDR3 contains 15 residues. Per the germline V gene, CDR1 is ENHRY and CDR2 is SYGVKD. With V trimmed by 4 bases and J by 2 bases, 5 bases remained unmatched.

The CDR3 sequence is CASGTASYEQYF. The CDR3 DNA reads TGTGCCAGTGGGACAGCCTCCTACGAGCAGTACTTC. The V gene is TRBV2, the J gene TRBJ2-7; 7 bases match TRBD1. With 9 bases clipped from V and 0 bases from J, the junction kept 2 bases outside the gene matches. Germline loops: CDR1 SNHLY, CDR2 FYNNEI. The CDR3 sequence is 12 residues long.

The chain uses TRBV3-1 (or the pseudogene TRBV3-2) and TRBJ2-1; the D gene is possibly TRBD2 (6 bases). Germline V gives CDR1 LGHDT, CDR2 YNNKEL (reference sequence). The CDR3 contains 19 residues. The V gene lost 4 bases and the J gene lost 0 bases, with 22 bases spanning the gap. CDR3 bases: TGTGCCAGCAGCCGAGTACCGGGACTTGGGAAAAGCTCCTACAATGAGCAGTTCTTC. Its translation is CASSRVPGLGKSSYNEQFF.

The genes are TRBV4-3 and TRBJ2-1; 9 bases agree with TRBD2. This CDR3 has 16 residues. CDR1 LGHNA and CDR2 YSLEER come from the germline V gene. The V gene end was trimmed by 4 bases and the J gene end by 7 bases; junction bases not matched to a gene: 11. The CDR3 nucleotides are TGCGCCAGCAGCCCGTCTCTAGCGGGATTCAAGAATGAGCAGTTCTTC. This gives the protein CASSPSLAGFKNEQFF.

V is TRBV15 and J is TRBJ1-1; tentative D call: TRBD1 (5 bases). Trimming removed 0 bases at V and 0 bases at J, with 14 bases between. CDR1 LNHNV and CDR2 YYDKDF come from the germline V gene (reference sequence). This CDR3 has 17 residues. The CDR3 sequence is CATSRDTGGVVNTEAFF. DNA of the CDR3: TGTGCCACCAGCAGAGATACGGGGGGTGTGGTGAACACTGAAGCTTTCTTT.

The genes are TRBV27 and TRBJ1-2; no reliable D call. This CDR3 is 14 amino acids long. In germline, CDR1 is MNHEY, CDR2 SMNVEV (reference sequence). V lost 5 bases to trimming and J lost 0 bases, with 10 bases between them. The chain's CDR3 is CASSTALANYGYTF. CDR3 DNA: TGTGCCAGCAGTACTGCGTTAGCTAACTATGGCTACACCTTC.